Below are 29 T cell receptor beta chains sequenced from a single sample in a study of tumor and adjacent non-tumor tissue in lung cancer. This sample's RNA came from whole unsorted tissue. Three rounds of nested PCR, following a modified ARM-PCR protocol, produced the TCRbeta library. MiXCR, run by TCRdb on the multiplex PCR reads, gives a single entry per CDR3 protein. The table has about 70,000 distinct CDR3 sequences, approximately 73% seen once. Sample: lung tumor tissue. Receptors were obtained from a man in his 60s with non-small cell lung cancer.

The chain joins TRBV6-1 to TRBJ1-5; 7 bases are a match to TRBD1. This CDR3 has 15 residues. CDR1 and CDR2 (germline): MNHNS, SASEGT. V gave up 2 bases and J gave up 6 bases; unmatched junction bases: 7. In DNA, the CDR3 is TGTGCCAGCAGTGAACTACGACAGGGTTTTCAGCCCCAGCATTTT. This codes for CASSELRQGFQPQHF.

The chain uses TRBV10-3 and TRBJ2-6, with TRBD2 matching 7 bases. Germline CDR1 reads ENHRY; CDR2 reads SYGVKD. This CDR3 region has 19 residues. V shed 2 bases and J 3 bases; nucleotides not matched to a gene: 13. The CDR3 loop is CAISEPTSRSAVGANVLTF. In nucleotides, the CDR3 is TGTGCCATCAGTGAGCCGACTAGCAGGAGTGCGGTTGGGGCCAACGTCCTGACTTTC.

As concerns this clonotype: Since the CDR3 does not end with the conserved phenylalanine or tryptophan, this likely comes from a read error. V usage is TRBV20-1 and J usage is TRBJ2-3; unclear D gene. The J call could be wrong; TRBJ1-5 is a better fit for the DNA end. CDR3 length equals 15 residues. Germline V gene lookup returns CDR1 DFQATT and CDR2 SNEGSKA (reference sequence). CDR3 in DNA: TGCAGTGCTAGAGATCCGCAGAAGAGAACAGATACGCAGCATCTT. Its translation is CSARDPQKRTDTQHL.

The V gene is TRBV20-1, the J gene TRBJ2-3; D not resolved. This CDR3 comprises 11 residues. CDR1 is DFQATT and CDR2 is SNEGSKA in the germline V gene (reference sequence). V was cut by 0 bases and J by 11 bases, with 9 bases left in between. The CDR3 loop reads CSARDRNKQYF. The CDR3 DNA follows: TGCAGTGCTAGAGACCGGAATAAGCAGTATTTT.

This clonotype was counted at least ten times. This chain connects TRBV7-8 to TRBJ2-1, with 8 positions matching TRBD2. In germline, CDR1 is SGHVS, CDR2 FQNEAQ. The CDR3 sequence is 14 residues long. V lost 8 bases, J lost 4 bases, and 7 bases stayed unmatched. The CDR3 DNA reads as TGTGCCAGCGTCACCGGGACTAGTTACAATGAGCAGTTCTTC. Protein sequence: CASVTGTSYNEQFF.

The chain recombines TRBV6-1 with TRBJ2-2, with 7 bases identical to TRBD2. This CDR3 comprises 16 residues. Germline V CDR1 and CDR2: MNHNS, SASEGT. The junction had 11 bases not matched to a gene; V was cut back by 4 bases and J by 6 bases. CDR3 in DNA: TGTGCCAGCAGTGGGACTAGAGGGAATATACCCGGGGAGCTGTTTTTT. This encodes CASSGTRGNIPGELFF.

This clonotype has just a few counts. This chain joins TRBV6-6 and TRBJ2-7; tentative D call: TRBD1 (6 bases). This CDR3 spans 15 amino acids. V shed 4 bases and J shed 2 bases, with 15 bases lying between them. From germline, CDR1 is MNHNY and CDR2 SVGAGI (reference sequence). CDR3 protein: CASSSPGQVTYEQYF. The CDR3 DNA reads TGTGCCAGCAGTTCACCGGGACAAGTCACCTACGAGCAGTACTTC.

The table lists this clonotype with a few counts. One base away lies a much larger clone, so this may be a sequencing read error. DNA of the CDR3: TGTGCCACCGGAGGGAATGAGCAGCTCTTC. It encodes CATGGNEQLF. This rearrangement joins TRBV24-1 to TRBJ2-1, with D possibly TRBD2 on 6 matching bases. CDR3 length: 10 residues. CDR1 KGHDR and CDR2 SFDVKD come from the germline V gene.

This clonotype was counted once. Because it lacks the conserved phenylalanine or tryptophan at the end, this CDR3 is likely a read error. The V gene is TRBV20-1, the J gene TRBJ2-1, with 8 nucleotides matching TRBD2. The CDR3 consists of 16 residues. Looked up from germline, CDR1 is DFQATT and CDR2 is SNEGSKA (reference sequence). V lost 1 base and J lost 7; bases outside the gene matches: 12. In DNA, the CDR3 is TGCAGTGCTAGAGGACCGGGACTAGAACGAGTGAATGAGCAGTTCATC. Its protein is CSARGPGLERVNEQFI.

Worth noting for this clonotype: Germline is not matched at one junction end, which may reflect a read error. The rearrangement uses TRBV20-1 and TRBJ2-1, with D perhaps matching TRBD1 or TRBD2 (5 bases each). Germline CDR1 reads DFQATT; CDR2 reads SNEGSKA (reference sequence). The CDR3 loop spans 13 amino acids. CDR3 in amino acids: CGARVEGMPKQFF. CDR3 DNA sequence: TGCGGTGCTAGAGTAGAGGGGATGCCGAAGCAGTTCTTC.

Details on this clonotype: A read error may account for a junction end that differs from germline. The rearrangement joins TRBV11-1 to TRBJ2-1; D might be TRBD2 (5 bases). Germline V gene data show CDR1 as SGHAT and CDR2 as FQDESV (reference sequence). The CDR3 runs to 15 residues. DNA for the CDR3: TGTACCAGCAGCCTAGGACTGGCTGGTGACAATGAGCAGTTGTTC. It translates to CTSSLGLAGDNEQLF.

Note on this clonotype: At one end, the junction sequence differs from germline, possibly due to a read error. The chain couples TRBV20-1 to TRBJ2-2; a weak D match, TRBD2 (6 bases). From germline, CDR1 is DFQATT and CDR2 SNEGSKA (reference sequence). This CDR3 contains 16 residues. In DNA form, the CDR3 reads TGCAGCGCTAGAGATTGGGGAGGAGCGAACACCGGGGAGCTGTTTTTC. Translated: CSARDWGGANTGELFF.

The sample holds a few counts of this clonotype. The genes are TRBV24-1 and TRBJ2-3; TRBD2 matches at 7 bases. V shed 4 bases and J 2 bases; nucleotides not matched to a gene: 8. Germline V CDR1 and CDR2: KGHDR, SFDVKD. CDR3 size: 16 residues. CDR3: CATSDAGRLSTDTQYF. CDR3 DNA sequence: TGTGCCACCAGTGACGCCGGGAGGCTCTCCACAGATACGCAGTATTTT.

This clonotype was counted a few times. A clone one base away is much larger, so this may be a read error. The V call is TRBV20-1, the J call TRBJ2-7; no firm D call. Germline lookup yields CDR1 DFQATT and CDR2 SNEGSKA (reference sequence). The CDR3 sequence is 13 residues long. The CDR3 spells CNARPAGTYEQYF. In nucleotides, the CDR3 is TGCAATGCTAGGCCCGCCGGCACCTACGAGCAGTACTTC.

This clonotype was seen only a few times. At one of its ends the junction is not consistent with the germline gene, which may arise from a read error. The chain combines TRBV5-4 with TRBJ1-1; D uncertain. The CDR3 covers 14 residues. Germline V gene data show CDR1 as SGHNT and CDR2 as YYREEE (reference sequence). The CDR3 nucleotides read TGTGCCAGTAGCTTGGTTGATTTGAACACTGAAACTTTCTTT. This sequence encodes CASSLVDLNTETFF.

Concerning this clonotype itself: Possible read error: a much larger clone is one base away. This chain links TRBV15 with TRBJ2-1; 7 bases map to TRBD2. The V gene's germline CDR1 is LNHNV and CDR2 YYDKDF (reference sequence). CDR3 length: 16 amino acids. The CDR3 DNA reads TGTGCCACCAGCGGAGAATTGCTAGCGGCGTACAATGAGCAGTTCTTC. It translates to CATSGELLAAYNEQFF.

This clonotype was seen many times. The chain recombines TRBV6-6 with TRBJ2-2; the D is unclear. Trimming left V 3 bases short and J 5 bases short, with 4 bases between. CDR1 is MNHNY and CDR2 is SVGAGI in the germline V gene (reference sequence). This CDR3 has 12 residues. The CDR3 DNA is TGTGCCAGCAGTTATTCTACCGGGGAGCTGTTTTTT. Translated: CASSYSTGELFF.

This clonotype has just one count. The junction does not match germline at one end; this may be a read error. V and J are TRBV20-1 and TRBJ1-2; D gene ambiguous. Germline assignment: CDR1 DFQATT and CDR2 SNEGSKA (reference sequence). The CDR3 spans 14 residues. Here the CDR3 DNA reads TGCAGTGTTAGAGATCTCTCGGAAAACCATGGCCACACCTTC. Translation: CSVRDLSENHGHTF.

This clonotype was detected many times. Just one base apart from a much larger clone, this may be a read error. The CDR3 is CSVAGTLGGVIEQFF. The CDR3 DNA sequence: TGCAGCGTCGCGGGGACTTTGGGCGGGGTAATTGAGCAGTTCTTC. The chain joins TRBV29-1 to TRBJ2-1; D might be TRBD2 (6 bases). Between the trimmed V and J ends, which lost 6 bases and 9 bases, there was a span of 24 bases. The CDR3 runs 15 residues. CDR1 is SQVTM, CDR2 ANQGSEA, per germline.

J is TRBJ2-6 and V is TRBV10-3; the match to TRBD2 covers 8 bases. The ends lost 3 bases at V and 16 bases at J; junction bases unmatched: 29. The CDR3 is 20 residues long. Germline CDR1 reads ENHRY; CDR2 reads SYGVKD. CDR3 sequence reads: CAISEHGTRGRDSGAHELTF. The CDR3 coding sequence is TGTGCCATCAGTGAACATGGGACTAGAGGGAGGGACTCTGGGGCCCACGAACTGACTTTC.

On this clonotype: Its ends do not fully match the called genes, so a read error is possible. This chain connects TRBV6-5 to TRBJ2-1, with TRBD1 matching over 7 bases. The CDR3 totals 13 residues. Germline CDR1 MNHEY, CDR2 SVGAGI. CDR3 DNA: TGTGCCAGTGCAGTTAAGGGGGCTAATGAGCAGTCCTTC. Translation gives CASAVKGANEQSF.

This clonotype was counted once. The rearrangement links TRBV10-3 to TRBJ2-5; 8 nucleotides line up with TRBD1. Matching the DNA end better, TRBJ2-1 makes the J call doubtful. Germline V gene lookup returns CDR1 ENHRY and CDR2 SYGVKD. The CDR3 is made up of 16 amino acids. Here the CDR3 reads CAISNVDRVYGETQFF. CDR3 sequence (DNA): TGTGCCATCAGTAACGTGGACAGGGTGTATGGAGAGACCCAGTTCTTC.

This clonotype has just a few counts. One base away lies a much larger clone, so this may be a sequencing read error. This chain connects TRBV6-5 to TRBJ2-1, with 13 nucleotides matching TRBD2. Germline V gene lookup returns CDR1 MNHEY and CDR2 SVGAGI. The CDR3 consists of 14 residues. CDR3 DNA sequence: TGTGTCAGCAGGGGACTAGCGGGATACAATGAGCAGTTCTTC. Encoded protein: CVSRGLAGYNEQFF.

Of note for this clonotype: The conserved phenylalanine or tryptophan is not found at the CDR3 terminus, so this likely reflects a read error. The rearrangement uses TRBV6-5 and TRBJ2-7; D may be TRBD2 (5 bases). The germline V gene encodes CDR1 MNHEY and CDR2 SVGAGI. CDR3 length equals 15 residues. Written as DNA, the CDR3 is TGTGCCAGCAGTCCCCTCCCCGGGGAGATCTACGAACAGTACCTC. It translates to CASSPLPGEIYEQYL.

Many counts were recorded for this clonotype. As DNA, the CDR3 is TGCGCCAGCAGCCTCTGGGACAGCAGCACAGATACGCAGTATTTT. Translation gives CASSLWDSSTDTQYF. The chain uses TRBV5-1 and TRBJ2-3, with 7 bases identical to TRBD1. This CDR3 spans 15 amino acids. V shed 4 bases, J shed 0 bases, and the junction held 5 bases outside the gene matches. The V gene's germline CDR1 is SGHRS and CDR2 YFSETQ.

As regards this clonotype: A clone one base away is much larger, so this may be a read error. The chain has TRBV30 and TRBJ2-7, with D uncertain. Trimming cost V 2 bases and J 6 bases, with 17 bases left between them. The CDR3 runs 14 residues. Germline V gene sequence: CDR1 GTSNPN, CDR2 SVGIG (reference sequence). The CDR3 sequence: CAWSKIWNSAEQYF. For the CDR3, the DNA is TGTGCCTGGAGTAAAATCTGGAATTCGGCCGAGCAGTACTTC.

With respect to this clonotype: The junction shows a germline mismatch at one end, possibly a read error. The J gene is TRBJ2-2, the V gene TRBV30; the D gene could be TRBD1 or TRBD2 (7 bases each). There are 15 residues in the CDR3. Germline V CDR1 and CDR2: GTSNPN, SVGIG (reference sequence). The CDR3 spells CTWEGEGAHTGGLSF. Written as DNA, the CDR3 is TGTACCTGGGAAGGGGAGGGGGCGCATACCGGGGGGCTGTCTTTT. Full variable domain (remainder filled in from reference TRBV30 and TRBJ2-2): SQTIHQWPATLVQPVGSPLSLECTVEGTSNPNLYWYRQAAGRGLQLLFYSVGIGQISSEVPQNLSASRPQDRQFILSSKKLLLSDSGFYLCTWEGEGAHTGGLSFGEGSRLTVL.

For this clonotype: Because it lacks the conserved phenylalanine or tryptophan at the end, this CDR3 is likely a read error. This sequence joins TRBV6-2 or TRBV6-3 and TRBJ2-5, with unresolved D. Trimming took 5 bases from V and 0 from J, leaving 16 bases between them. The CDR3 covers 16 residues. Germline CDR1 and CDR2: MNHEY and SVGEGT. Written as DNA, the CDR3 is TGTGCCAGCAGTCACGAAGGGCGGACGTACCAAGAGACCCAGTACTTA. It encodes CASSHEGRTYQETQYL.

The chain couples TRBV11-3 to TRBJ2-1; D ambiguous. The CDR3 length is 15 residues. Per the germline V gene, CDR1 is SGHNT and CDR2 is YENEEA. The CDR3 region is CLSSLGPSRGNEQFF. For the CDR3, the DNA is TGTCTCAGCAGCTTAGGACCGTCCCGTGGCAATGAGCAGTTCTTC.